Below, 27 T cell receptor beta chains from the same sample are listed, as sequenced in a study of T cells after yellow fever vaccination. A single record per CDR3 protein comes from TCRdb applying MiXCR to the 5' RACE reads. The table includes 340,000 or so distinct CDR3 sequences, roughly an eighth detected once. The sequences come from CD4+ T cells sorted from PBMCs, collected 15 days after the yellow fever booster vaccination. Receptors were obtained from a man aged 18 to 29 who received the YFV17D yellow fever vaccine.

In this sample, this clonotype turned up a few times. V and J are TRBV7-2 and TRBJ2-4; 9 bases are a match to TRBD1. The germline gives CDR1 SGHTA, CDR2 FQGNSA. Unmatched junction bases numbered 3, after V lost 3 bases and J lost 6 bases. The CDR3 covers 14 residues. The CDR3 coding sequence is TGTGCCAGCAGCTTCCGACAGGGGGTAAACATTCAGTACTTC. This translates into CASSFRQGVNIQYF.

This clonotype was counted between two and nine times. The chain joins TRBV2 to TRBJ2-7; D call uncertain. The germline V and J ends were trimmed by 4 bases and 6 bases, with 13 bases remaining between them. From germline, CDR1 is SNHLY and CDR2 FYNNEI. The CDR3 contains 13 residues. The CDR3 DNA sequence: TGTGCCAGCAGTGTGGTTTCGGGCGGCGAGCAGTACGTC. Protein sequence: CASSVVSGGEQYV.

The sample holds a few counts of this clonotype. Here the CDR3 reads CASRGDGDTQYF. The CDR3 DNA is TGTGCCAGCAGAGGGGATGGAGATACGCAGTATTTT. The V and J genes are TRBV28 and TRBJ2-3; D possibly corresponds to TRBD1 (5 bases). CDR1 and CDR2 (germline): MDHEN, SYDVKM. V lost 6 bases, J lost 5 bases, and 9 bases lay in between. CDR3 length equals 12 residues. The whole variable domain, filled in from reference TRBV28 and TRBJ2-3, reads DVKVTQSSRYLVKRTGEKVFLECVQDMDHENMFWYRQDPGLGLRLIYFSYDVKMKEKGDIPEGYSVSREKKERFSLILESASTNQTSMYLCASRGDGDTQYFGPGTRLTVL.

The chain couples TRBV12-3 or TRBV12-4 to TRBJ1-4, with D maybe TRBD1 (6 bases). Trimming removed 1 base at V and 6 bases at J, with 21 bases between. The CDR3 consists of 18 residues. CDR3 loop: CASSLGFGRGGGDEKLFF. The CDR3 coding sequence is TGTGCCAGCAGTTTAGGTTTTGGCAGGGGAGGGGGTGATGAAAAACTGTTTTTT.

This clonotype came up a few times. CDR3 loop: CASSPARVMSEKLFF. In nucleotides, the CDR3 is TGTGCCAGCAGCCCGGCGAGGGTTATGAGTGAAAAACTGTTTTTT. The chain combines TRBV7-8 with TRBJ1-4; D remains ambiguous. The V gene's germline CDR1 is SGHVS and CDR2 FQNEAQ. CDR3 length equals 15 residues. Trimming cost V 5 bases and J 7 bases, with 17 bases left between them.

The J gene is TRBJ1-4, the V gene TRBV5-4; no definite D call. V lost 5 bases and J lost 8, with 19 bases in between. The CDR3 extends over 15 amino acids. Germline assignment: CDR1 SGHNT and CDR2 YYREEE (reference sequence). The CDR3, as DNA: TGTGCCAGCAGTCTACCGGGATCCTCGGGAGAAAAACTGTTTTTT. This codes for CASSLPGSSGEKLFF.

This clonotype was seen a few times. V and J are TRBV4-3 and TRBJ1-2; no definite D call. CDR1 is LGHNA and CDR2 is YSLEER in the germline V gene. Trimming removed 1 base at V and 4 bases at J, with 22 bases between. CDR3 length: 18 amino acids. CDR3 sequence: CASSQGGRFAQSSYGYTF. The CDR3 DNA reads TGCGCCAGCAGCCAAGGTGGGAGGTTCGCACAATCCAGCTATGGCTACACCTTC.

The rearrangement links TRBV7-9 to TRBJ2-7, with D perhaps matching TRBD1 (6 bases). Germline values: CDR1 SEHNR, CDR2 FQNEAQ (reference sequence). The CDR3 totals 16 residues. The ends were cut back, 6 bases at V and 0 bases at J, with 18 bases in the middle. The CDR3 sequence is CASSRSSGHFSYEQYV. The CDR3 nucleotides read TGTGCCAGCAGTCGATCGTCGGGACACTTCTCCTACGAGCAGTACGTC.

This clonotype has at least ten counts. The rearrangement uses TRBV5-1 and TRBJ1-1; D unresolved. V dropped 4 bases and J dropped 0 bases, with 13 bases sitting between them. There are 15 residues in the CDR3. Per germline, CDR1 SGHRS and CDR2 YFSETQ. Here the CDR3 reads CASSPMTIMNTEAFF. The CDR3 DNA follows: TGCGCCAGCAGCCCGATGACAATAATGAACACTGAAGCTTTCTTT.

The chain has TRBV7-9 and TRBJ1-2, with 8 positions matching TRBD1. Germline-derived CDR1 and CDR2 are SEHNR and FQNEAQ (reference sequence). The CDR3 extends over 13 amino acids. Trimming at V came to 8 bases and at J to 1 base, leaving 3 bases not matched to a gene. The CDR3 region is CASGQGLNYGYTF. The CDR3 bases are TGTGCCAGCGGACAGGGCCTTAACTATGGCTACACCTTC.

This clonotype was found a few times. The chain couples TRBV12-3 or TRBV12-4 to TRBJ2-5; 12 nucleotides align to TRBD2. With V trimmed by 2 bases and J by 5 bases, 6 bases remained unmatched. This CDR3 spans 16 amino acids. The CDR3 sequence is CASSLSSGGAGETQYF. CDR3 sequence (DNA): TGTGCCAGCAGTTTATCTAGCGGGGGGGCGGGTGAGACCCAGTACTTC.

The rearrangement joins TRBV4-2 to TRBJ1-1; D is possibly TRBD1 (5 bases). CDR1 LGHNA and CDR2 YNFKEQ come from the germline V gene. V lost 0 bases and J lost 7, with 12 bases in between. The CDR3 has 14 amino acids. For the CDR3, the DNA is TGTGCCAGCAGCCAAGATCTGGGCAGGGTTGAAGCTTTCTTT. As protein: CASSQDLGRVEAFF.

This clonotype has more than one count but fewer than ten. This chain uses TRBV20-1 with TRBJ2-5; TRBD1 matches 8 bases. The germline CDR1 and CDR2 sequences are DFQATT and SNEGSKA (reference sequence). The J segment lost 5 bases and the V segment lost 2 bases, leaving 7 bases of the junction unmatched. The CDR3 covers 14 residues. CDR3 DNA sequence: TGCAGTGCTAGACAGGCAGGGGGCTTGGAGACCCAGTACTTC. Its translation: CSARQAGGLETQYF.

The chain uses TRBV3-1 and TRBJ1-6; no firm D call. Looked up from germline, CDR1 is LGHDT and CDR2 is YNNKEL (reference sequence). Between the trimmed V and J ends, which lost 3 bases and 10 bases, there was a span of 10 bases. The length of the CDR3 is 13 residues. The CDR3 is CASSQTVRSPLHF. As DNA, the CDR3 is TGTGCCAGCAGCCAGACGGTGCGCTCACCCCTCCACTTT.

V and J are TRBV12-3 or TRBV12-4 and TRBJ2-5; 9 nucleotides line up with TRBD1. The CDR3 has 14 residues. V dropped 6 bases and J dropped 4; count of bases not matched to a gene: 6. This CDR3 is CASRKGQGGETQYF. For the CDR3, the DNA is TGTGCCAGCAGAAAGGGACAGGGAGGAGAGACCCAGTACTTC.

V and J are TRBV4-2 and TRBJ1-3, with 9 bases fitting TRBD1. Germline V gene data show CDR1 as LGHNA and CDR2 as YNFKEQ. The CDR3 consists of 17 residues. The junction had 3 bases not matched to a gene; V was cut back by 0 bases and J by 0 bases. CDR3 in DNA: TGTGCCAGCAGCCAAGATCTGGACAGGGGCTCTGGAAACACCATATATTTT. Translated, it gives CASSQDLDRGSGNTIYF.

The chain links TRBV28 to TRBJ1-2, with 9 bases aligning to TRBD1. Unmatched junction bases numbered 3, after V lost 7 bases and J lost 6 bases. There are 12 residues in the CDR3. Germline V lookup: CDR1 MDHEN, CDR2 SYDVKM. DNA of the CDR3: TGTGCCAGCAAGGGGACAGGGAATGGCTACACCTTC. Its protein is CASKGTGNGYTF.

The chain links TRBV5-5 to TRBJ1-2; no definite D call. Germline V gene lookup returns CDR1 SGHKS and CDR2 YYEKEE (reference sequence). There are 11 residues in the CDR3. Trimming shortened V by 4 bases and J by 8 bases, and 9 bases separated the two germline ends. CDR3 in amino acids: CASSPSWGYTF. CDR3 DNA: TGTGCCAGCAGCCCCTCGTGGGGCTACACCTTC.

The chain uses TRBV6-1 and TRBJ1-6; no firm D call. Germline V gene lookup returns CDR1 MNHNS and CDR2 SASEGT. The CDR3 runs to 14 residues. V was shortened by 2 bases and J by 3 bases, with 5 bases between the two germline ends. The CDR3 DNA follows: TGTGCCAGCAGTGAACAGTACTATAATTCACCCCTCCACTTT. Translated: CASSEQYYNSPLHF.

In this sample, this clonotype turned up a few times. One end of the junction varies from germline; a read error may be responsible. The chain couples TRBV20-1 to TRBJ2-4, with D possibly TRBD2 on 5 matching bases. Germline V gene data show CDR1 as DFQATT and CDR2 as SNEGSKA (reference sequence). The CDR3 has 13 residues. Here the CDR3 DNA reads TGCAGTGCTATGAGGCTAGCCATAAACATTCAGTACTTC. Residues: CSAMRLAINIQYF.

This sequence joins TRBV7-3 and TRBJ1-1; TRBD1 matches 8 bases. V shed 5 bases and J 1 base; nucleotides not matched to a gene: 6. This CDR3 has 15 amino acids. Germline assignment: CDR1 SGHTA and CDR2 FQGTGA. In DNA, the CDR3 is TGTGCCAGCAGCGCTTCCGGGACAGGGAACACTGAAGCTTTCTTT. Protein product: CASSASGTGNTEAFF. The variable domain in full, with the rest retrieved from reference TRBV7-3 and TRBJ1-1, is GAGVSQTPSNKVTEKGKYVELRCDPISGHTALYWYRQSLGQGPEFLIYFQGTGAADDSGLPNDRFFAVRPEGSVSTLKIQRTERGDSAVYLCASSASGTGNTEAFFGQGTRLTVV.

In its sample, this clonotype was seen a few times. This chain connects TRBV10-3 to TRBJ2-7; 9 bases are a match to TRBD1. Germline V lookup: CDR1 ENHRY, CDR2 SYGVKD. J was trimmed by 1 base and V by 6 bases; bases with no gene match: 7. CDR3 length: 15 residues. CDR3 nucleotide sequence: TGTGCCATCAGGCCTGGACAGGGGCCATCCTACGAGCAGTACTTC. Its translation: CAIRPGQGPSYEQYF.

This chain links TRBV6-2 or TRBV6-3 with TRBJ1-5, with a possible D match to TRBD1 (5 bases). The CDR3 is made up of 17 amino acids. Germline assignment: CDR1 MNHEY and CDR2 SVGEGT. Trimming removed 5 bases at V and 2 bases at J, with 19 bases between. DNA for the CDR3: TGTGCCAGCAGTCGCCGGCGACTCGGCAGGGGCAATCAGCCCCAGCATTTT. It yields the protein CASSRRRLGRGNQPQHF.

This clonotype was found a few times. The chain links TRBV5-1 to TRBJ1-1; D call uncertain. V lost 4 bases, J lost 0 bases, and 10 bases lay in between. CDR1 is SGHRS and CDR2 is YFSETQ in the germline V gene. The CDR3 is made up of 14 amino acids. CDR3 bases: TGCGCCAGCAGCAGTGGGATTCTGAACACTGAAGCTTTCTTT. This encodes CASSSGILNTEAFF.

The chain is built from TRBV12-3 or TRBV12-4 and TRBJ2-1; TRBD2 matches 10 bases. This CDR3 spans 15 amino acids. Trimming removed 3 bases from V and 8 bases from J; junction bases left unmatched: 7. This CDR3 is CASSLLLAGFHEQFF. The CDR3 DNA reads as TGTGCCAGCAGTTTGTTACTAGCGGGGTTCCATGAGCAGTTCTTC.

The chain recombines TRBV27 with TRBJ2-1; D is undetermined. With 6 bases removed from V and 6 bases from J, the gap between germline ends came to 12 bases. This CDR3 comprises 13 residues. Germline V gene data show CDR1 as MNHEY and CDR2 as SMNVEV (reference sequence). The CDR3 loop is CASSPYEVNEQFF. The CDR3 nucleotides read TGTGCCAGCAGCCCCTACGAGGTCAATGAGCAGTTCTTC.

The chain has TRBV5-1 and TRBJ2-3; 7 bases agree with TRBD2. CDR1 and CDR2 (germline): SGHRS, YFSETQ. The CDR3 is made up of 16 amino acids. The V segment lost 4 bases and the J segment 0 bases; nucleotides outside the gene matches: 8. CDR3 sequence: CASSPPYSGSTDTQYF. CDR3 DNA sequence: TGCGCCAGCAGCCCCCCCTATAGCGGGAGCACAGATACGCAGTATTTT.